This entry lists 8 T cell receptor beta chains sequenced from one sample in a study of control samples from healthy donors and cancer patients. Produced via immunoSEQ multiplex PCR; TCRdb's table is partial and in-frame only. The table has 150,000 or so clones, roughly 94% seen once. The sequencing input was PBMCs. Every receptor here comes from a man aged 60-69 years with colorectal cancer.

The V call is TRBV6-5, the J call TRBJ2-4; D is possibly TRBD2 (5 bases). With 5 bases removed from V and 6 bases from J, the gap between germline ends came to 11 bases. Germline assignment: CDR1 MNHEY and CDR2 SVGAGI. The CDR3 has 13 amino acids. The CDR3 here is CASSPGRGNIQYF. As DNA, the CDR3 is TGTGCCAGCAGTCCTGGACGGGGAAACATTCAGTACTTC.

This chain uses TRBV9 with TRBJ2-5; 16 bases line up with TRBD2. V was pared by 4 bases and J by 1 base, with 7 bases of the junction left unmatched. CDR1 and CDR2 from the germline V gene are SGDLS and YYNGEE. The CDR3 sequence is 18 residues long. CDR3 in DNA: TGTGCCAGCAGCCAAGGGACTAGCGGGGGGGCCCCCCAAGAGACCCAGTACTTC. It encodes CASSQGTSGGAPQETQYF. The whole variable domain, filled in from reference TRBV9 and TRBJ2-5, reads DSGVTQTPKHLITATGQRVTLRCSPRSGDLSVYWYQQSLDQGLQFLIQYYNGEERAKGNILERFSAQQFPDLHSELNLSSLELGDSALYFCASSQGTSGGAPQETQYFGPGTRLLVL.

This chain links TRBV27 with TRBJ2-3; 10 bases line up with TRBD1. Trimming cost V 3 bases and J 4 bases; bases outside gene matches: 10. Germline loops: CDR1 MNHEY, CDR2 SMNVEV (reference sequence). The CDR3 has 17 residues. CDR3 DNA sequence: TGTGCCAGCAGTTTCGCCGGGACAGGGGCTGAATCAGATACGCAGTATTTT. Translating it yields CASSFAGTGAESDTQYF.

As DNA, the CDR3 is TGTGCCACCAGTGACACAGGGATCCAAGAGACCCAGTACTTC. As protein: CATSDTGIQETQYF. The rearrangement links TRBV24-1 to TRBJ2-5; TRBD1 might be the D (6 bases). Germline CDR1 is KGHDR and CDR2 is SFDVKD. Trimming took 4 bases from V and 1 from J, leaving 9 bases between them. The CDR3 length is 14 residues.

Comments on this clone: No DNA is shown, since the ends of the CDR3 on it are uncertain; the CDR3 is the one TCRdb lists. The chain links TRBV28 to TRBJ2-2. The CDR3 has 16 residues if both end residues are counted. Per germline, CDR1 MDHEN and CDR2 SYDVKM. The CDR3: CASSSSDGWDTGELFF.

This sequence joins TRBV7-9 and TRBJ1-5; D unresolved. Per germline, CDR1 SEHNR and CDR2 FQNEAQ (reference sequence). V dropped 5 bases and J dropped 6 bases, with 11 bases sitting between them. This CDR3 is 13 amino acids long. The chain's CDR3 is CASSLREGQPQHF. CDR3 DNA sequence: TGTGCCAGCAGCCTAAGGGAAGGTCAGCCCCAGCATTTT.

The rearrangement uses TRBV25-1 and TRBJ1-6; 9 bases fit TRBD1. The CDR3 extends over 15 amino acids. The trim removed 7 bases at V and 9 bases at J, leaving 10 bases unmatched. Germline V CDR1 and CDR2: MGHDK, SYGVNS. CDR3 sequence (DNA): TGTGCCAGCAACTCGGCGGGACAGGGAAGTTCACCCCTCCACTTT. Translation gives CASNSAGQGSSPLHF.

This clone showed up just a few times. V and J are TRBV19 and TRBJ1-1; possible D gene TRBD1, 6 bases. The CDR3 consists of 11 residues. V was shortened by 6 bases and J by 6 bases, with 8 bases between the two germline ends. The germline CDR1 and CDR2 sequences are LNHDA and SQIVND (reference sequence). CDR3 in DNA: TGTGCCAGTAGGTCAGGGGCTGAAGCTTTCTTT. Its translation is CASRSGAEAFF.